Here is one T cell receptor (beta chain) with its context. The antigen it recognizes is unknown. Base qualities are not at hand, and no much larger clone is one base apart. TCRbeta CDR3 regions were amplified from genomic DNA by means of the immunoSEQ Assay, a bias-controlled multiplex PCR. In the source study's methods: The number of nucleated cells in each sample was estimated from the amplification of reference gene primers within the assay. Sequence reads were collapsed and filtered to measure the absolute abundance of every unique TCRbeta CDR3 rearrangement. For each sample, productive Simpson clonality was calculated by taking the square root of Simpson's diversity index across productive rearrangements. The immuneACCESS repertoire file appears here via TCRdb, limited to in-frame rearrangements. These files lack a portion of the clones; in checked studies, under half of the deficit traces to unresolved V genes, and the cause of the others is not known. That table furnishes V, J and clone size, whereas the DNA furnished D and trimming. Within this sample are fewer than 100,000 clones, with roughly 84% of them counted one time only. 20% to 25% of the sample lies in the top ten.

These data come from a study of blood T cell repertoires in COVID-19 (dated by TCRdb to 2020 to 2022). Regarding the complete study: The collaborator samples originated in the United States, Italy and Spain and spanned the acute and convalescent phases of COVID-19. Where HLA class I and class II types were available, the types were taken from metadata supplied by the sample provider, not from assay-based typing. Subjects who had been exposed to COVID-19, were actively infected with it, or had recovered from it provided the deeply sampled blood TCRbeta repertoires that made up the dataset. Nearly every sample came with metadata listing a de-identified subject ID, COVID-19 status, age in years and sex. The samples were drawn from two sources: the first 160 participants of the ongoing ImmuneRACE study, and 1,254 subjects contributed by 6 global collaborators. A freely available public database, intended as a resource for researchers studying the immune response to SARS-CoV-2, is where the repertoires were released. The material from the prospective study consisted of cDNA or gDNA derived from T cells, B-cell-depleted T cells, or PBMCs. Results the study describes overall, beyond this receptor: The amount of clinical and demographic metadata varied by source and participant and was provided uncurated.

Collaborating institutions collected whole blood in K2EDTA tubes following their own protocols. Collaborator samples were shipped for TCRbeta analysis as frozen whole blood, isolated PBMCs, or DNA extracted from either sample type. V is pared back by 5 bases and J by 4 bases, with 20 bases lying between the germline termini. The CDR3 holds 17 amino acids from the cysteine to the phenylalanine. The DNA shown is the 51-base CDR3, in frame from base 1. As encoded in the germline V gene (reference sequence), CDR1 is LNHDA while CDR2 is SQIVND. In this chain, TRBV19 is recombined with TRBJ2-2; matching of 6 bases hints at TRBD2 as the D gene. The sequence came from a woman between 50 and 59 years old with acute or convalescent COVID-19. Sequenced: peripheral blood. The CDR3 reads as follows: CASSFPLRGAITGELFF. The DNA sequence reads TGTGCCAGTAGTTTCCCCCTGCGCGGGGCCATCACCGGGGAGCTGTTTTTT.